The sequence of this TCR beta chain was determined in a study of blood T cell repertoires in COVID-19. Looking at the study overall: Samples representing acute and convalescent COVID-19 were sourced from the United States, Italy and Spain. The cDNA or gDNA used as material had been derived from T cells, B-cell-depleted T cells, or PBMCs.

Germline V gene data show CDR1 as WSHSY and CDR2 as SAAADI. Trimming cost V 3 bases and J 1 base, with 7 bases left between them. The CDR3 spans 14 residues. Some clones are missing from TCRdb's copy, which holds only in-frame ones; the method was immunoSEQ multiplex PCR. Among about 78,000 clones listed, around 86% were seen once. This clonotype originated in a man aged 50-59 years with active or convalescent COVID-19. Material for sequencing was peripheral blood. This chain connects TRBV10-2 to TRBJ2-4; D might be TRBD2 (5 bases). CDR3 in amino acids: CASSESGAKNIQYF. CDR3 nucleotide sequence: TGCGCCAGCAGTGAATCGGGGGCCAAAAACATTCAGTACTTC.